The rows below give T cell receptor beta chains drawn from one sample of a study of cytomegalovirus exposure and HLA in healthy donors. The protocol was immunoSEQ multiplex PCR, while the TCRdb copy is restricted to in-frame clones and leaves out a portion. The sample shows 150,000 or so clones, 79% of them seen only once. Sequencing was done on a sample of PBMCs. These TCRs come from a man aged 25 to 40 in good health and CMV-seropositive. Each CDR3 is given with its conserved first and last residue. Each record gives: D gene, V gene, clone size, J gene, CDR3 DNA, CDR3 protein. The D gene is left open where the match is weak. Expanded clones get a size class; other rows say once, few or many, or leave the size out.

>NA|TRBV4-2|NA|TRBJ2-7
TGTGCCAGCAGCCAAGACCGGGTCGGGTCGCGGCCCTACGAGCAGTACTTC
CASSQDRVGSRPYEQYF
>NA|TRBV7-3|NA|TRBJ1-1
TGTGCCAGCAGCTTAAGCAGGGGTGGGACTGAAGCTTTCTTT
CASSLSRGGTEAFF
>TRBD2|TRBV12-5|few|TRBJ2-1
TGTGCTAGTGGTTTGTTGGCGCCTAGCGGTAGATTCCGCAATGAGCAGTTCTTC
CASGLLAPSGRFRNEQFF
>TRBD1|TRBV29-1|NA|TRBJ2-7
TGCAGCGTTGGGGTGCCAGGGACAGGCCGTTACGAGCAGTACTTC
CSVGVPGTGRYEQYF
>TRBD1|TRBV9|once|TRBJ2-2
TGTGCCAGCAGCGTTCGACAGGGGGTCACCGGGGAGCTGTTTTTT
CASSVRQGVTGELFF
>NA|TRBV7-2|NA|TRBJ1-1
TGTGCCAGCAGCTTAGTGTCCAGCACAGGGACGGAAGCTTTCTTT
CASSLVSSTGTEAFF
>TRBD1|TRBV7-9|few|TRBJ1-4
TGTGCCAGCAGCCCTCCGACAGGGGGCAAGGGTGAAAAACTGTTTTTT
CASSPPTGGKGEKLFF
>NA|TRBV2|NA|TRBJ1-2
TGTGCCAGCAGTGTCGAGAAGGGGAACTATGGCTACACCTTC
CASSVEKGNYGYTF
>NA|TRBV27|NA|TRBJ2-1
TGTGCCAGCAGTTTTCAGAGGGAGGTCTATGAGCAGTTCTTC
CASSFQREVYEQFF
>TRBD1|TRBV5-1|NA|TRBJ2-5
TGCGCCAGCAGCTCACAGGGGTCAGAGACCCAGTACTTC
CASSSQGSETQYF
>NA|TRBV27|NA|TRBJ1-1
TGTGCCAGCAGTTTTACGACTGCGAACACTGAAGCTTTCTTT
CASSFTTANTEAFF
>NA|TRBV30|once|TRBJ2-1
TGTGCCTGGAGTGTGGTGGCGGGACCCTACAATGAGCAGTTCTTC
CAWSVVAGPYNEQFF
>NA|TRBV5-1|NA|TRBJ2-3
TGCGCCAGCAGCAGAACGCCTCAGGCTACGCAGTATTTT
CASSRTPQATQYF
>TRBD1|TRBV10-3|NA|TRBJ1-1
TGTGCCATCAGTGAACATCGGGACAGAGACACTGAAGCTTTCTTT
CAISEHRDRDTEAFF
>NA|TRBV4-1|NA|TRBJ2-7
TGCGCCAGCAGCCCAGTCAGTGGTGAGCAGTACTTC
CASSPVSGEQYF
>TRBD2|TRBV2|NA|TRBJ2-3
TGTGCCAGCAGTGCTGAGCGGGAGGGGGCAGATACGCAGTATTTT
CASSAEREGADTQYF
>TRBD1|TRBV7-9|NA|TRBJ1-1
TGTGCCAGCAGCCCGGGACAGTCTAACACTGAAGCTTTCTTT
CASSPGQSNTEAFF
>TRBD2|TRBV15|NA|TRBJ2-3
TGTGCCACCAGCAATTTGGGAGGACTAGCGGGACGGTCAGATACGCAGTATTTT
CATSNLGGLAGRSDTQYF
>TRBD1|TRBV7-8|NA|TRBJ1-2
TGTGCCAGCAGCCTGGGACAGAGGATAGGAGGCTACACCTTC
CASSLGQRIGGYTF
>TRBD1|TRBV6-6|NA|TRBJ2-7
TGTGCCAGCAGTTACAGGACAGGGGTCCACGAGCAGTACTTC
CASSYRTGVHEQYF
>TRBD2|TRBV9|NA|TRBJ2-7
TGTGCCAGCAGCGTCCGGACTAGCGACTCCGAGCAGTACTTC
CASSVRTSDSEQYF
>NA|TRBV9|NA|TRBJ2-7
TGTGCCAGTAGCTCCCCCATCGGCGGAAGCTCCTACGAGCAGTACTTC
CASSSPIGGSSYEQYF